The entry that follows covers one T cell receptor beta chain sequence. The source of the sample is a study of ipilimumab plus nivolumab after autologous stem cell transplantation. This CDR3 is 15 amino acids long. V dropped 6 bases and J dropped 3 bases, with 17 bases sitting between them. Germline CDR1 and CDR2: MDHEN and SYDVKM. Dosing: nivolumab 3 mg/kg IV, weeks 1, 4, 7, 10, then every two weeks to week 26. Sequenced by immunoSEQ multiplex PCR; TCRdb stores in-frame clones only, minus some. In the table there are roughly 43,000 clones, 70% to 90% of which are singletons. The V call is TRBV28, the J call TRBJ1-1; tentative D call: TRBD1 (6 bases). The TCR was taken from a male donor with multiple myeloma. The sequences come from PBMCs, collected in a trial of ipilimumab plus nivolumab as post-transplant consolidation. For the CDR3, the DNA is TGTGCCAGCAGGGGCGCGGGGGCGGGGGACACTGAAGCTTTCTTT. Protein sequence: CASRGAGAGDTEAFF.